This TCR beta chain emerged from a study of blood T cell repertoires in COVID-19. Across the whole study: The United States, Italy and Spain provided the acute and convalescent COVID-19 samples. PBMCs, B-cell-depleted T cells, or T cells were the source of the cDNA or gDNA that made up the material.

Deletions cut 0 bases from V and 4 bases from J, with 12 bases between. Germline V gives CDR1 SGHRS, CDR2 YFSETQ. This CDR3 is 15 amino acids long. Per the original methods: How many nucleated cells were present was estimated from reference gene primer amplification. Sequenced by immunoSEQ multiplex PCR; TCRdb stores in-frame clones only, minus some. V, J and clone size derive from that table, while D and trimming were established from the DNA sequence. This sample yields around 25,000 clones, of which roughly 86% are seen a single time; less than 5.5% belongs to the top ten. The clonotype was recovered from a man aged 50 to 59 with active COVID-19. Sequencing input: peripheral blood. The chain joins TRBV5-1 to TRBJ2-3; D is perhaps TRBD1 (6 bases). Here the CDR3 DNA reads TGCGCCAGCAGCTTGGCCGCCAGGGGCGCAGATACGCAGTATTTT. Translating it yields CASSLAARGADTQYF.